This passage covers 32 T cell receptor beta chains from one sample sequenced in a study of blood T cell repertoires in COVID-19. The data were produced by immunoSEQ multiplex PCR, yet TCRdb's version contains in-frame clones alone and is incomplete. Seen here are about 230,000 clones, approximately 82% observed once, and the top ten hold approximately 2.5%. Sequences were obtained from peripheral blood. These receptors all stem from a woman aged 70 to 79 with active or convalescent COVID-19.

The V and J genes are TRBV6-2 or TRBV6-3 and TRBJ2-2; no firm D call. V lost 2 bases, J lost 9 bases, and 10 bases lay in between. This CDR3 region has 13 residues. In germline, CDR1 is MNHEY, CDR2 SVGEGT. CDR3 nucleotide sequence: TGTGCCAGCAGTTACCCCCACGGGTGGGAGCTGTTTTTT. Protein: CASSYPHGWELFF.

This sequence joins TRBV5-4 and TRBJ2-7; 8 bases are shared with TRBD1. The CDR3 runs 16 residues. Trimming took 2 bases from V and 3 from J; bases not matched to a gene: 10. CDR1 is SGHNT and CDR2 is YYREEE in the germline V gene (reference sequence). This CDR3 is CASSLDRGPTSYEQYF. CDR3 nucleotides: TGTGCCAGCAGCTTAGACAGGGGCCCAACGAGCTACGAGCAGTACTTC.

This sequence joins TRBV7-9 and TRBJ1-2; 8 bases match TRBD1. The junction had 10 bases not matched to a gene; V was cut back by 5 bases and J by 5 bases. Germline loops: CDR1 SEHNR, CDR2 FQNEAQ (reference sequence). The CDR3 has 15 residues. Written as DNA, the CDR3 is TGTGCCAGCAGCCCCTATGGACAGGGCGAATATGGCTACACCTTC. It specifies CASSPYGQGEYGYTF.

This chain connects TRBV7-9 to TRBJ1-4; D is possibly TRBD1 (5 bases). Trimming shortened V by 2 bases and J by 4 bases, and 8 bases separated the two germline ends. Germline V gene data show CDR1 as SEHNR and CDR2 as FQNEAQ (reference sequence). This CDR3 is 14 amino acids long. The CDR3 bases are TGTGCCAGCAGCTTAATGGGGGGTAATGAAAAACTGTTTTTT. Translation gives CASSLMGGNEKLFF.

The gene calls are TRBV6-5 and TRBJ1-1; D is perhaps TRBD1 (6 bases). Per the germline V gene, CDR1 is MNHEY and CDR2 is SVGAGI. V lost 2 bases, J lost 5 bases, and 15 bases lay in between. CDR3 length: 15 residues. The CDR3: CASSYPPGVGTEAFF. In nucleotides, the CDR3 is TGTGCCAGCAGTTACCCCCCAGGGGTCGGAACTGAAGCTTTCTTT.

The chain uses TRBV5-4 and TRBJ2-3; TRBD1 agrees at 9 bases. CDR3 length: 16 residues. The ends lost 8 bases at V and 2 bases at J; junction bases unmatched: 12. Germline CDR1 and CDR2: SGHNT and YYREEE (reference sequence). For the CDR3, the DNA is TGTGCCAGTAATCAGGGGGGACAGGGAGCCACAGATACGCAGTATTTT. Translation: CASNQGGQGATDTQYF.

The chain uses TRBV5-1 and TRBJ2-1, with D possibly TRBD2 on 6 matching bases. Per germline, CDR1 SGHRS and CDR2 YFSETQ. V lost 4 bases, J lost 6 bases, and 11 bases lay in between. The CDR3 sequence is 13 residues long. The CDR3 nucleotides are TGCGCCAGCAGCCTCGGGAGAATCAATGAGCAGTTCTTC. Its translation: CASSLGRINEQFF.

The chain uses TRBV18 and TRBJ1-1; D gene unclear. V was pared by 7 bases and J by 3 bases, with 12 bases between. Germline values: CDR1 KGHSH, CDR2 LQKENI. This CDR3 region has 13 residues. CDR3 loop: CASLQTAYTEAFF. In DNA form, the CDR3 reads TGTGCCAGCTTACAAACAGCTTACACTGAAGCTTTCTTT.

The chain is built from TRBV5-1 and TRBJ2-5; D perhaps matches TRBD1 (5 bases). The CDR3 runs 16 residues. Germline loops: CDR1 SGHRS, CDR2 YFSETQ. V gave up 0 bases and J gave up 1 base, with 13 bases separating them. In nucleotides, the CDR3 is TGCGCCAGCAGCTTGGCTGGACACCTTGTCCAAGAGACCCAGTACTTC. Its protein product is CASSLAGHLVQETQYF.

The chain has TRBV19 and TRBJ2-1; 7 bases align to TRBD1. This CDR3 region has 14 residues. V shed 9 bases, J shed 7 bases, and the junction held 12 bases outside the gene matches. Germline V gene sequence: CDR1 LNHDA, CDR2 SQIVND (reference sequence). CDR3 DNA sequence: TGTGCCAGCATCGAGAGGGGACAGAGTAATGAGCAGTTCTTC. The encoded protein is CASIERGQSNEQFF.

The rearrangement links TRBV12-3 or TRBV12-4 to TRBJ1-2; D might be TRBD1 (6 bases). The CDR3 has 13 residues. The germline V and J ends were trimmed by 6 bases and 4 bases, with 12 bases remaining between them. The CDR3 DNA reads TGTGCCAGCAGCCCGGGGGGCTCCTATGGCTACACCTTC. This encodes CASSPGGSYGYTF.

This sequence joins TRBV7-9 and TRBJ1-2; tentative D call: TRBD1 (6 bases). Trimming took off 8 bases at V and 4 bases at J, with 11 bases between the two ends. CDR3 size: 12 residues. Looked up from germline, CDR1 is SEHNR and CDR2 is FQNEAQ (reference sequence). CDR3 region: CASAGAVYGYTF. The CDR3 DNA reads TGTGCCAGCGCGGGGGCCGTCTATGGCTACACCTTC.

This clone came up once. J is TRBJ1-6 and V is TRBV6-2 or TRBV6-3; no definite D call. The CDR3 sequence is 12 residues long. V lost 5 bases and J 8 bases, leaving 7 bases between the germline ends. Looked up from germline, CDR1 is MNHEY and CDR2 is SVGEGT. The CDR3 DNA sequence: TGTGCCAGCAGTGTCCTATATTCACCCCTCCACTTT. Protein product: CASSVLYSPLHF.

V gene TRBV19 combines with J gene TRBJ2-5; a possible D gene is TRBD2 (5 bases). The V end was cut by 5 bases, the J end by 2 bases, with 18 bases between. Germline V lookup: CDR1 LNHDA, CDR2 SQIVND (reference sequence). The CDR3 runs 16 residues. CDR3 nucleotides: TGTGCCAGTAGTCAAAGTGGGTTCCGGGGACAAGAGACCCAGTACTTC. It encodes CASSQSGFRGQETQYF.

This chain connects TRBV14 to TRBJ1-6; D remains ambiguous. Between the trimmed V and J ends, which lost 4 bases and 9 bases, there was a span of 7 bases. The germline V gene has CDR1 SGHDN and CDR2 FVKESK. There are 12 residues in the CDR3. This CDR3 is CASSLLGSPLHF. CDR3 nucleotides: TGTGCCAGCAGCCTCCTAGGTTCACCCCTCCACTTT. Full variable domain (outside the CDR3, taken from reference TRBV14 and TRBJ1-6): EAGVTQFPSHSVIEKGQTVTLRCDPISGHDNLYWYRRVMGKEIKFLLHFVKESKQDESGMPNNRFLAERTGGTYSTLKVQPAELEDSGVYFCASSLLGSPLHFGNGTRLTVT.

CDR3 coding DNA: TGTGCCATCAGGACAGCCCCCAATGAGCAGTTCTTC. Translating it yields CAIRTAPNEQFF. J is TRBJ2-1 and V is TRBV10-3; TRBD1 might be the D (5 bases). CDR1 ENHRY and CDR2 SYGVKD come from the germline V gene. The germline V and J ends were trimmed by 6 bases and 6 bases, with 9 bases remaining between them. The CDR3 spans 12 residues.

This chain connects TRBV18 to TRBJ2-7, with 9 bases lining up with TRBD2. V shed 3 bases, J shed 5 bases, and the junction held 2 bases outside the gene matches. CDR3 size: 13 residues. Looked up from germline, CDR1 is KGHSH and CDR2 is LQKENI. The CDR3 region has the DNA TGTGCCAGCTCACCTCTAGCGGGACACGAGCAGTACTTC. It specifies CASSPLAGHEQYF.

This sequence joins TRBV5-1 and TRBJ1-1; D not certain. In germline, CDR1 is SGHRS, CDR2 YFSETQ. The CDR3 is 13 residues long. V lost 5 bases and J 1 base, leaving 9 bases between the germline ends. CDR3 in DNA: TGCGCCAGCAGTATAACTGGGAACACTGAAGCTTTCTTT. Protein: CASSITGNTEAFF.

The CDR3 coding sequence is TGTGCCAGCAGCGCCCGCCAGGGGGCCTACGAGCAGTACTTC. This codes for CASSARQGAYEQYF. This rearrangement joins TRBV7-2 to TRBJ2-7, with 7 positions matching TRBD1. This CDR3 is 14 amino acids long. Per the germline V gene, CDR1 is SGHTA and CDR2 is FQGNSA. The V and J ends lost 5 bases and 2 bases, in that order; junction bases with no gene match: 6. Complete variable domain (other parts from reference TRBV7-2 and TRBJ2-7): GAGVSQSPSNKVTEKGKDVELRCDPISGHTALYWYRQSLGQGLEFLIYFQGNSAPDKSGLPSDRFSAERTGGSVSTLTIQRTQQEDSAVYLCASSARQGAYEQYFGPGTRLTVT.

This chain joins TRBV9 and TRBJ2-1, with 8 bases lining up with TRBD1. This CDR3 is 12 amino acids long. With 4 bases clipped from V and 8 bases from J, the junction kept 2 bases outside the gene matches. Germline assignment: CDR1 SGDLS and CDR2 YYNGEE. The CDR3 sequence: CASSQGAHEQFF. CDR3 DNA: TGTGCCAGCAGCCAGGGGGCCCATGAGCAGTTCTTC.

This chain connects TRBV7-9 to TRBJ1-1, with 9 bases fitting TRBD1. CDR1 is SEHNR, CDR2 FQNEAQ, per germline (reference sequence). The CDR3 is 15 amino acids. V was pared by 5 bases and J by 3 bases, with 7 bases of the junction left unmatched. The CDR3: CASSLGTGRYTEAFF. The DNA for the CDR3 is TGTGCCAGCAGCCTAGGGACAGGGCGATACACTGAAGCTTTCTTT.

The chain is built from TRBV10-2 and TRBJ2-2; 10 bases map to TRBD1. This CDR3 is 15 amino acids long. CDR1 and CDR2 (germline): WSHSY, SAAADI. Trimming at V came to 2 bases and at J to 7 bases, leaving 4 bases not matched to a gene. CDR3 nucleotides: TGCGCCAGCAGTGAGAGGACAGGGGGACACGGGGAGCTGTTTTTT. Translating it yields CASSERTGGHGELFF.

This sequence joins TRBV19 and TRBJ2-2; no clear D gene. Germline loops: CDR1 LNHDA, CDR2 SQIVND (reference sequence). V shed 1 base and J shed 9 bases, with 9 bases lying between them. This CDR3 has 13 residues. The CDR3 region is CASSIGQIRELFF. In nucleotides, the CDR3 is TGTGCCAGTAGTATAGGTCAAATCCGGGAGCTGTTTTTT.

This sequence joins TRBV5-3 and TRBJ1-1, with D tentatively TRBD1 (6 bases). TRBV5-3 is flagged as an ORF with uncertain function. This CDR3 comprises 9 residues. V dropped 10 bases and J dropped 8 bases, with 9 bases sitting between them. The DNA of the CDR3 is TGTGCCTCTAGGGGGGAAGCTTTCTTT. Protein: CASRGEAFF.

V is TRBV11-2 and J is TRBJ1-2; 10 bases agree with TRBD1. The CDR3 is 16 amino acids. Germline V CDR1 and CDR2: SGHAT, FQNNGV. Trimming cost V 2 bases and J 5 bases; bases outside gene matches: 8. The CDR3 loop reads CASSLSPTGQGYGYTF. The CDR3 bases are TGTGCCAGCAGCTTAAGCCCCACGGGACAGGGGTATGGCTACACCTTC. Full variable domain (missing parts from reference TRBV11-2 and TRBJ1-2): EAGVAQSPRYKIIEKRQSVAFWCNPISGHATLYWYQQILGQGPKLLIQFQNNGVVDDSQLPKDRFSAERLKGVDSTLKIQPAKLEDSAVYLCASSLSPTGQGYGYTFGSGTRLTVV.

This chain joins TRBV5-4 and TRBJ2-5, with TRBD1 matching 8 bases. Germline CDR1 reads SGHNT; CDR2 reads YYREEE (reference sequence). CDR3 length: 14 residues. Unmatched junction bases numbered 4, after V lost 3 bases and J lost 3 bases. CDR3 DNA sequence: TGTGCCAGCAGCTATCCGACAGGGGAAGAGACCCAGTACTTC. It yields the protein CASSYPTGEETQYF.

CDR3 sequence: CASSYAGVHAFF. CDR3 DNA sequence: TGTGCCAGCAGTTATGCAGGGGTACATGCTTTCTTT. The chain combines TRBV6-5 with TRBJ1-1; TRBD1 is a possible D gene (6 bases). The CDR3 is made up of 12 amino acids. Germline CDR1 reads MNHEY; CDR2 reads SVGAGI. Trimming removed 3 bases at V and 11 bases at J, with 13 bases between.

On this clone itself: An end of the junction does not agree with germline; a read error may underlie this. The chain carries TRBV5-4 and TRBJ2-5; 9 nucleotides match TRBD2. The CDR3 runs to 16 residues. Germline V gene lookup returns CDR1 SGHNT and CDR2 YYREEE (reference sequence). CDR3 sequence: CARSWGGGARRETQYF. CDR3 DNA: TGTGCCCGCAGCTGGGGCGGGGGGGCTAGGAGGGAGACCCAGTACTTC.

This rearrangement joins TRBV25-1 to TRBJ1-2, with 7 positions matching TRBD1. J was trimmed by 4 bases and V by 4 bases; bases with no gene match: 3. Germline CDR1 and CDR2: MGHDK and SYGVNS. The CDR3 is 13 amino acids. CDR3 sequence (DNA): TGTGCCAGCAGTGCAGGGGGGAGCTATGGCTACACCTTC. It is translated as CASSAGGSYGYTF.

This clone was seen once. The rearrangement joins TRBV5-1 to TRBJ2-2; no firm D call. This CDR3 has 13 residues. The germline V gene encodes CDR1 SGHRS and CDR2 YFSETQ. V lost 2 bases and J 0 bases, leaving 2 bases between the germline ends. CDR3 protein: CASSFANTGELFF. The CDR3 nucleotides are TGCGCCAGCAGCTTCGCGAACACCGGGGAGCTGTTTTTT.

This clone was recorded a few times. The gene calls are TRBV5-1 and TRBJ2-3; TRBD1 aligns across 9 bases. The CDR3 runs 14 residues. Germline V gene lookup returns CDR1 SGHRS and CDR2 YFSETQ. Trimming cost V 5 bases and J 2 bases; bases outside gene matches: 3. This CDR3 reads CASSRTGATDTQYF. CDR3 in DNA: TGCGCCAGCAGTAGGACAGGGGCCACAGATACGCAGTATTTT.

V usage is TRBV7-3 and J usage is TRBJ2-1; 8 bases map to TRBD1. The CDR3 length is 13 residues. J was trimmed by 8 bases and V by 5 bases; bases with no gene match: 5. Germline CDR1 reads SGHTA; CDR2 reads FQGTGA. The CDR3 sequence is CASSTMTGDEQFF. CDR3 DNA: TGTGCCAGCAGCACCATGACAGGGGATGAGCAGTTCTTC.